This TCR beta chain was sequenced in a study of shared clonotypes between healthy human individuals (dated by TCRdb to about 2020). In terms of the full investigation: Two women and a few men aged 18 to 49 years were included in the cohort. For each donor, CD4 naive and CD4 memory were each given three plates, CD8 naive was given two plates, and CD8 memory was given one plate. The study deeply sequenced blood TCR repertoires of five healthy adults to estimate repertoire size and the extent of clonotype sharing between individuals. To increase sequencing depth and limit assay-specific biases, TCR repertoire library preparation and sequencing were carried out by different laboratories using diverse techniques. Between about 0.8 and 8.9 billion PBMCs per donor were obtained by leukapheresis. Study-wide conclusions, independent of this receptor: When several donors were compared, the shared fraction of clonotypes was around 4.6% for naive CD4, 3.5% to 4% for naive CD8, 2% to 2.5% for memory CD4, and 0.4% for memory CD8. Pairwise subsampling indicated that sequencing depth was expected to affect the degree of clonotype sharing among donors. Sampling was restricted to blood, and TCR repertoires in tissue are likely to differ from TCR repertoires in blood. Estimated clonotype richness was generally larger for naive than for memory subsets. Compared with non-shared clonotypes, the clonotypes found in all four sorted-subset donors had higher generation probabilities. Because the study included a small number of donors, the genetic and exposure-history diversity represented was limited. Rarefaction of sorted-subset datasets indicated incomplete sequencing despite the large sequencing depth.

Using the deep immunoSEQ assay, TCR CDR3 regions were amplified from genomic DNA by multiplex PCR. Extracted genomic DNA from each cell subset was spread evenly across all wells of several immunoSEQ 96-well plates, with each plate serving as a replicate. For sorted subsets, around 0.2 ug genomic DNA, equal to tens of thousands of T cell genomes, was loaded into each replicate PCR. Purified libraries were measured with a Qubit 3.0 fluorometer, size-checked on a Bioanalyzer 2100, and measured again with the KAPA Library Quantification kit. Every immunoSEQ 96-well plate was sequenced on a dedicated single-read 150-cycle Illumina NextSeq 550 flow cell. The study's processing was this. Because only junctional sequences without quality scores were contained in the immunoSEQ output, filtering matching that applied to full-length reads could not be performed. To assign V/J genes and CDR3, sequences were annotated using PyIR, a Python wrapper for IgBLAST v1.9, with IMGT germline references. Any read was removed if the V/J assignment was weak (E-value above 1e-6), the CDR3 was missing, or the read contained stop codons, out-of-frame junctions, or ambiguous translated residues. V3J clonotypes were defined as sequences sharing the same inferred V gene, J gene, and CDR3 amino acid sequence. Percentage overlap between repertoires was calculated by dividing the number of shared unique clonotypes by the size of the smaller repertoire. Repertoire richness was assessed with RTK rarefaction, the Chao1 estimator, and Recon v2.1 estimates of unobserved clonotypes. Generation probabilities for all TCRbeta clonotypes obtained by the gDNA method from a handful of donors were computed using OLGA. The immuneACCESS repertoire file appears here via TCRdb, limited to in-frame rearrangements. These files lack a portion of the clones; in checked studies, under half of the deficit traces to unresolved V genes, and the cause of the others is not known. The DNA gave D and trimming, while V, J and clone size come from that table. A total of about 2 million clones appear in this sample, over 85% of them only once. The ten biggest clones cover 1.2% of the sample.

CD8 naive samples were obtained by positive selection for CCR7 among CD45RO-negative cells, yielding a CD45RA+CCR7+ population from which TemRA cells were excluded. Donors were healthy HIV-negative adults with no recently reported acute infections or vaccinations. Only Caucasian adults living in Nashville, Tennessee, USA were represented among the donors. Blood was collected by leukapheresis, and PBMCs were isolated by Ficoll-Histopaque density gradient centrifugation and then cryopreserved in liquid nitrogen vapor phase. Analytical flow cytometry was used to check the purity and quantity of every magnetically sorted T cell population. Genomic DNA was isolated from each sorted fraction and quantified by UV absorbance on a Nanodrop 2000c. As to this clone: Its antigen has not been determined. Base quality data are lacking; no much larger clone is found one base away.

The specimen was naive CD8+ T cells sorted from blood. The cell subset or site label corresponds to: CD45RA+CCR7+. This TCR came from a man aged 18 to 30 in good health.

The encoded CDR3 is CASSSTGERETQYF. The DNA is as follows: TGCGCCAGCAGCTCTACAGGGGAGAGAGAGACCCAGTACTTC. The chain couples TRBV5-1 to TRBJ2-5, with 7 central nucleotides matching TRBD1. Reading the germline V gene gives CDR1 SGHRS and CDR2 YFSETQ. The CDR3 measures 14 amino acids from cysteine to phenylalanine. The read is trimmed to its CDR3 DNA, 42 bases read in frame from base 1. Trimming leaves V shorter by 3 bases and J shorter by 4 bases, with the junction holding 6 bases beyond the gene matches.